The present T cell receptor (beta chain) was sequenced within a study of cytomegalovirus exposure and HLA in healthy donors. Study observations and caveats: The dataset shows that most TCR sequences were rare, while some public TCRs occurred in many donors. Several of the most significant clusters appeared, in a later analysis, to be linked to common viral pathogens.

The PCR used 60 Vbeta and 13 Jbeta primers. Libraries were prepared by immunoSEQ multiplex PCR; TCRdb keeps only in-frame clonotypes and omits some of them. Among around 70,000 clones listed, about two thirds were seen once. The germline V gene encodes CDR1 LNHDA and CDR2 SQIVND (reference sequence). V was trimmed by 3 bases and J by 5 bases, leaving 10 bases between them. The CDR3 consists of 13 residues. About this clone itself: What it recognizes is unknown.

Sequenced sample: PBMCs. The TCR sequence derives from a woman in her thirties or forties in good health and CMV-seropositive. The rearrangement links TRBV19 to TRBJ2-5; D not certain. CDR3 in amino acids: CASSMSSAETQYF. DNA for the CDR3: TGTGCCAGTAGTATGAGCTCTGCTGAGACCCAGTACTTC.